Following are 31 T cell receptor beta chains from one sample sequenced in a study of CD8 T cells in ankylosing spondylitis. These receptors have no known antigen. The study, taken as a whole, reports: Characteristic, it appeared, of ankylosing spondylitis blood was a TCR beta motif of roughly 8 highly homologous variants.

TCRdb fed the 5' RACE reads into MiXCR, producing one record per CDR3 protein. Of 700,000 to 850,000 distinct CDR3 sequences in the sample, approximately 10% were seen once. Material for sequencing was blood, either unsorted or a sorted T cell fraction (not recorded which). The source of these receptors is a male donor with ankylosing spondylitis.

This clonotype was detected ten times or more. The rearrangement joins TRBV6-5 to TRBJ2-2, with D unclear. The CDR3 is made up of 13 amino acids. Germline V gene lookup returns CDR1 MNHEY and CDR2 SVGAGI. With 4 bases removed from V and 1 base from J, the gap between germline ends came to 4 bases. The CDR3 is CASSFQNTGELFF. The CDR3 DNA reads TGTGCCAGCAGTTTCCAGAACACCGGGGAGCTGTTTTTT.

This clonotype was detected many times. This chain links TRBV29-1 with TRBJ2-1, with TRBD2 identical over 9 bases. V dropped 4 bases and J dropped 7; count of bases not matched to a gene: 5. The CDR3 is 13 amino acids. Per germline, CDR1 SQVTM and CDR2 ANQGSEA. Here the CDR3 DNA reads TGCAGCGTTGGACTAGCGGTACGAAATGAGCAGTTCTTC. Its protein product is CSVGLAVRNEQFF.

This clonotype has only a few counts. The V call is TRBV6-2 or TRBV6-3, the J call TRBJ2-7; 10 positions agree with TRBD1. Germline V gene lookup returns CDR1 MNHEY and CDR2 SVGEGT. This CDR3 has 13 amino acids. The ends lost 6 bases at V and 6 bases at J; junction bases unmatched: 5. CDR3 DNA: TGTGCCAGCAGGTGGACAGGGGGTTCCGAGCAGTACTTC. Translated: CASRWTGGSEQYF.

DNA for the CDR3: TGCAGTGCTAGAGATTTGGGAGGGGGGGCTAGGGATACGCAGTATTTT. Translation: CSARDLGGGARDTQYF. The chain recombines TRBV20-1 with TRBJ2-3; D is possibly TRBD2 (7 bases). The V end was cut by 0 bases, the J end by 6 bases, with 19 bases between. CDR1 is DFQATT, CDR2 SNEGSKA, per germline (reference sequence). This CDR3 comprises 16 residues.

The chain has TRBV4-3 and TRBJ2-1, with 8 bases aligning to TRBD2. The V segment lost 5 bases and the J segment 7 bases; nucleotides outside the gene matches: 7. CDR1 and CDR2 from the germline V gene are LGHNA and YSLEER. The CDR3 consists of 14 residues. The CDR3 spells CASSVGLGGNEQFF. CDR3 bases: TGCGCCAGCAGCGTGGGACTAGGGGGAAATGAGCAGTTCTTC.

In this sample, this clonotype turned up many times. The V and J genes are TRBV7-2 and TRBJ2-1; possible D gene TRBD2, 5 bases. CDR3 length equals 13 residues. Per germline, CDR1 SGHTA and CDR2 FQGNSA. V was clipped by 3 bases and J by 9 bases, with 12 bases between them. The CDR3 loop is CASSLTIGREQFF. The CDR3 DNA reads as TGTGCCAGCAGCTTGACTATCGGGCGTGAGCAGTTCTTC.

This clonotype came up a few times. The chain recombines TRBV11-3 with TRBJ2-1, with TRBD2 identical over 10 bases. The CDR3 loop spans 14 amino acids. Per the germline V gene, CDR1 is SGHNT and CDR2 is YENEEA. The junction had 3 bases not matched to a gene; V was cut back by 0 bases and J by 10 bases. The DNA of the CDR3 is TGTGCCAGCAGCTTAGAAGCGGGGGGGATGGAGCAGTTCTTC. Its translation: CASSLEAGGMEQFF.

J is TRBJ2-1 and V is TRBV2; 7 bases agree with TRBD1. The germline V gene encodes CDR1 SNHLY and CDR2 FYNNEI. The V gene end was trimmed by 6 bases and the J gene end by 0 bases; junction bases not matched to a gene: 2. This CDR3 comprises 14 residues. The chain's CDR3 is CASRRDSSYNEQFF. Here the CDR3 DNA reads TGTGCCAGCAGGAGGGACAGCTCCTACAATGAGCAGTTCTTC.

J is TRBJ1-5 and V is TRBV11-1, with TRBD1 identical over 10 bases. The CDR3 covers 19 residues. The V gene's germline CDR1 is SGHAT and CDR2 FQDESV (reference sequence). V shed 1 base, J shed 5 bases, and the junction held 14 bases outside the gene matches. CDR3 DNA: TGTGCCAGCAGCTTAGAAGGGCTGTCAGCGGACAGGGGGGATCAGCCCCAGCATTTT. Translation gives CASSLEGLSADRGDQPQHF.

Turning to this clonotype: A read error may produce the germline difference seen at one junction end. This rearrangement joins TRBV20-1 to TRBJ1-5; no clear D. Germline CDR1 reads DFQATT; CDR2 reads SNEGSKA (reference sequence). There are 19 residues in the CDR3. CDR3 protein: CCARNNQIVKDGSNQPQHF. The CDR3 DNA follows: TGCTGTGCTAGAAACAACCAAATCGTGAAGGACGGTAGCAATCAGCCCCAGCATTTT.

This clonotype was observed a few times. The J gene is TRBJ1-6, the V gene TRBV15; perhaps TRBD1 as D (6 bases). The CDR3 is 12 amino acids. Per the germline V gene, CDR1 is LNHNV and CDR2 is YYDKDF (reference sequence). Trimming removed 9 bases at V and 10 bases at J, with 13 bases between. The CDR3 region is CATQGRGSPLHF. The CDR3 DNA sequence: TGTGCCACTCAGGGGCGAGGATCACCCCTCCACTTT.

This clonotype was observed many times. This chain uses TRBV29-1 with TRBJ2-2, with 7 positions matching TRBD2. Germline V lookup: CDR1 SQVTM, CDR2 ANQGSEA. The CDR3 length is 14 residues. Trimming removed 6 bases from V and 2 bases from J; junction bases left unmatched: 6. Here the CDR3 reads CSVGGFRNTGELFF. The CDR3 nucleotides are TGCAGCGTGGGGGGGTTTCGAAACACCGGGGAGCTGTTTTTT.

This clonotype has only a few counts. The chain combines TRBV6-5 with TRBJ1-2, with unresolved D. Germline CDR1 is MNHEY and CDR2 is SVGAGI. V lost 2 bases to trimming and J lost 2 bases, with 9 bases between them. This CDR3 spans 14 amino acids. The CDR3 protein is CASSYRLRNYGYTF. CDR3 DNA sequence: TGTGCCAGCAGTTACAGGCTGCGGAACTATGGCTACACCTTC.

The chain couples TRBV12-3 or TRBV12-4 to TRBJ1-1, with 9 bases identical to TRBD1. V trimming: 6 bases; J trimming: 10 bases; junction bases outside the gene matches: 6. The CDR3 length is 12 residues. The CDR3 nucleotides read TGTGCCAGCAGCGAACAGGGGGCAGGAGCTTTCTTT. Translating it yields CASSEQGAGAFF.

This chain uses TRBV4-3 with TRBJ2-7; 8 bases align to TRBD2. Germline CDR1 LGHNA, CDR2 YSLEER. V was clipped by 4 bases and J by 0 bases; unmatched bases: 11. The CDR3 is 17 amino acids. The CDR3 DNA sequence: TGCGCCAGCAGCCCGTCAAGGGAGCGGGGGAGCTCCTACGAGCAGTACTTC. Amino acid sequence: CASSPSRERGSSYEQYF.

The genes are TRBV18 and TRBJ2-7; a possible D gene is TRBD1 (6 bases). Germline V gene data show CDR1 as KGHSH and CDR2 as LQKENI. Trimming stripped 6 bases from V and 7 bases from J, with 16 bases between. The CDR3 totals 13 residues. CDR3 nucleotides: TGTGCCAGCTCTCCAGGGACACCCCAGGAGCAGTACTTC. Translating gives CASSPGTPQEQYF.

This clonotype has a handful of counts. The chain couples TRBV7-8 to TRBJ2-2; 8 bases line up with TRBD1. The CDR3 is 17 amino acids. The germline V gene has CDR1 SGHVS and CDR2 FQNEAQ. V lost 2 bases and J lost 0; bases outside the gene matches: 5. CDR3 nucleotide sequence: TGTGCCAGCAGCTTACGCCCAGGGGGCGCGAACACCGGGGAGCTGTTTTTT. Translating it yields CASSLRPGGANTGELFF.

This clonotype has a handful of counts. J is TRBJ1-4 and V is TRBV6-5; a weak D match, TRBD1 (6 bases). Germline V gene data show CDR1 as MNHEY and CDR2 as SVGAGI. The CDR3 is made up of 17 amino acids. Trimming stripped 2 bases from V and 8 bases from J, with 21 bases between. CDR3 region: CASSYGAPGAPREKLFF. In DNA form, the CDR3 reads TGTGCCAGCAGTTACGGGGCCCCAGGGGCTCCTCGGGAAAAACTGTTTTTT.

This clonotype was counted only a few times. The V gene is TRBV10-3, the J gene TRBJ2-2, with 10 positions matching TRBD2. From germline, CDR1 is ENHRY and CDR2 SYGVKD. The length of the CDR3 is 16 residues. Trimming took 4 bases from V and 1 from J; bases not matched to a gene: 3. The CDR3: CAISVVAGGNTGELFF. DNA of the CDR3: TGTGCCATCAGTGTCGTAGCGGGGGGGAACACCGGGGAGCTGTTTTTT.

The sample holds a few counts of this clonotype. V and J are TRBV12-3 or TRBV12-4 and TRBJ2-7; D might be TRBD1 (5 bases). This CDR3 has 15 residues. Trimming shortened V by 2 bases and J by 3 bases, and 14 bases separated the two germline ends. CDR3 in amino acids: CASSLMGRGSYEQYF. The CDR3 bases are TGTGCCAGCAGTTTAATGGGTAGGGGCAGCTACGAGCAGTACTTC.

This clonotype was counted ten times or more. Here the CDR3 DNA reads TGTGCCATCAGAAAAGGAGACCTTTCCTACAATGAGCAGTTCTTC. Amino acids: CAIRKGDLSYNEQFF. This rearrangement joins TRBV10-3 to TRBJ2-1; D unresolved. V gave up 6 bases and J gave up 1 base, with 13 bases separating them. This CDR3 has 15 amino acids. Germline V gene lookup returns CDR1 ENHRY and CDR2 SYGVKD.

This clonotype was counted only a few times. This chain connects TRBV20-1 to TRBJ2-3; 15 nucleotides agree with TRBD2. Germline CDR1 and CDR2: DFQATT and SNEGSKA (reference sequence). J lost 3 bases, V lost 0 bases, and 7 bases had no gene match. The CDR3 spans 18 residues. DNA for the CDR3: TGCAGTGCTAGAGATTTTACCGGGACTAGCGGGAGGACAGATACGCAGTATTTT. Translated, it gives CSARDFTGTSGRTDTQYF.

The sample holds a few counts of this clonotype. The rearrangement joins TRBV5-5 to TRBJ1-2; D is possibly TRBD1 (5 bases). The CDR3 covers 14 residues. V was pared by 1 base and J by 4 bases, with 11 bases between. Germline V CDR1 and CDR2: SGHKS, YYEKEE (reference sequence). The CDR3 reads CASSLSPGLYGYTF. As DNA, the CDR3 is TGTGCCAGCAGCTTGTCTCCAGGGCTCTATGGCTACACCTTC.

This clonotype occurred many times. The chain uses TRBV18 and TRBJ1-5; D not resolved. Germline-derived CDR1 and CDR2 are KGHSH and LQKENI. Trimming left V 4 bases short and J 9 bases short, with 13 bases between. The CDR3 consists of 13 residues. The CDR3 sequence: CASSLDRERPQHF. Written as DNA, the CDR3 is TGTGCCAGCTCACTGGACCGAGAGAGGCCCCAGCATTTT.

This sequence joins TRBV7-3 and TRBJ2-1; possible D gene TRBD1, 6 bases. The V end was cut by 4 bases, the J end by 4 bases, with 14 bases between. CDR1 and CDR2 from the germline V gene are SGHTA and FQGTGA. This CDR3 comprises 15 residues. The CDR3 nucleotides read TGTGCCAGCAGCTCAAGCCAGGGGCTTTACAATGAGCAGTTCTTC. Translating gives CASSSSQGLYNEQFF.

The V and J genes are TRBV5-1 and TRBJ2-2, with 8 bases matching TRBD1. J gave up 3 bases and V 4 bases, and 11 bases lay outside the gene matches. Germline CDR1 SGHRS, CDR2 YFSETQ. The CDR3 is made up of 17 amino acids. The DNA of the CDR3 is TGCGCCAGCAGCCGTGGTACAGGGGGACCTGACACCGGGGAGCTGTTTTTT. Amino acid sequence: CASSRGTGGPDTGELFF.

The rearrangement links TRBV12-3 or TRBV12-4 to TRBJ1-2; D ambiguous. The germline V and J ends were trimmed by 3 bases and 3 bases, with 14 bases remaining between them. The CDR3 covers 15 residues. The CDR3 nucleotides are TGTGCCAGCAGTTTTAATCTCGGCATCCACTATGGCTACACCTTC. It specifies CASSFNLGIHYGYTF.

The chain couples TRBV19 to TRBJ1-1, with D possibly being TRBD1 (5 bases). Germline loops: CDR1 LNHDA, CDR2 SQIVND (reference sequence). This CDR3 is built from 15 residues. The V and J ends lost 1 base and 4 bases respectively, with 13 bases between them. The DNA of the CDR3 is TGTGCCAGTAGTATAGGCCACCCCGGGGGCACTGAAGCTTTCTTT. Encoded protein: CASSIGHPGGTEAFF.

This clonotype has just a few counts. This chain joins TRBV28 and TRBJ2-3; 9 bases align to TRBD2. CDR1 MDHEN and CDR2 SYDVKM come from the germline V gene. This CDR3 is 14 amino acids long. V gave up 6 bases and J gave up 2 bases; unmatched junction bases: 3. For the CDR3, the DNA is TGTGCCAGCAGGATAGCGGGGGCCACAGATACGCAGTATTTT. It yields the protein CASRIAGATDTQYF.

This clonotype has more than one count but fewer than ten. This chain joins TRBV6-5 and TRBJ1-5; D is undetermined. Trimming cost V 2 bases and J 10 bases, with 3 bases left between them. The CDR3 spans 10 residues. Germline CDR1 and CDR2: MNHEY and SVGAGI. The CDR3 here is CASSYGPQHF. CDR3 DNA sequence: TGTGCCAGCAGTTACGGTCCCCAGCATTTT.

V gene TRBV4-1 combines with J gene TRBJ2-7; D possibly matches TRBD1 or TRBD2 (5 bases each). V gave up 3 bases and J gave up 5 bases, with 8 bases separating them. The CDR3 is made up of 12 amino acids. Germline-derived CDR1 and CDR2 are MGHRA and YSYEKL. The DNA of the CDR3 is TGCGCCAGCAGCCACCCGGGGCACGAGCAGTACTTC. Protein sequence: CASSHPGHEQYF.